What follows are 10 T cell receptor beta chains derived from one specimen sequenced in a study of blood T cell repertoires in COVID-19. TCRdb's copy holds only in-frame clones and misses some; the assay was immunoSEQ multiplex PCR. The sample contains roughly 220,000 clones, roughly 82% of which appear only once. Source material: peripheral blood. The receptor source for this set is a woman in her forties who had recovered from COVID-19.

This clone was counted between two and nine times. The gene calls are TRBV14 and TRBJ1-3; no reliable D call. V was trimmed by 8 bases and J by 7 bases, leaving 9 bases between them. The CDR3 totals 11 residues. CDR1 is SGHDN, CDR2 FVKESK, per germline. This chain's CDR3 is CASAVLNTIYF. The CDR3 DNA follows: TGTGCCAGCGCGGTCTTGAACACCATATATTTT. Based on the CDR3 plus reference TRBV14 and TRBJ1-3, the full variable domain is EAGVTQFPSHSVIEKGQTVTLRCDPISGHDNLYWYRRVMGKEIKFLLHFVKESKQDESGMPNNRFLAERTGGTYSTLKVQPAELEDSGVYFCASAVLNTIYFGEGSWLTVV.

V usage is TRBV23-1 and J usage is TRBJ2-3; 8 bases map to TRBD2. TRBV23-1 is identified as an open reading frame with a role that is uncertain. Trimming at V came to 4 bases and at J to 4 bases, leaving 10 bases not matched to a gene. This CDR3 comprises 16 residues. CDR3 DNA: TGCGCCAGCAGTCGTGGGGCTAGCGGGTCCGCAGATACGCAGTATTTT. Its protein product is CASSRGASGSADTQYF.

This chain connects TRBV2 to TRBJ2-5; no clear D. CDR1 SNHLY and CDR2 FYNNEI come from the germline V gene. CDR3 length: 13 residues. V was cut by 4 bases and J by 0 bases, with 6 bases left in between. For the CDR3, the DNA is TGTGCCAGCAGTGCCATGTACCAAGAGACCCAGTACTTC. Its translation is CASSAMYQETQYF.

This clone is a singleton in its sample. CDR3 coding DNA: TGTGCCAGCAGCGTAGCCCCGCTAGCGGGGTATACGCAGTATTTT. This encodes CASSVAPLAGYTQYF. The chain is built from TRBV9 and TRBJ2-3; 9 bases are shared with TRBD2. Germline CDR1 is SGDLS and CDR2 is YYNGEE. The CDR3 is made up of 15 amino acids. V was pared by 0 bases and J by 7 bases, with 6 bases of the junction left unmatched.

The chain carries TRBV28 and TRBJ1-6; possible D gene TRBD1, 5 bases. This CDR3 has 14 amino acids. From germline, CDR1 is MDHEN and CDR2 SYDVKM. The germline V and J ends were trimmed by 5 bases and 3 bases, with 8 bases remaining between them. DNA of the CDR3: TGTGCCAGCAGTGGAGACAGCTATAATTCACCCCTCCACTTT. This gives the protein CASSGDSYNSPLHF.

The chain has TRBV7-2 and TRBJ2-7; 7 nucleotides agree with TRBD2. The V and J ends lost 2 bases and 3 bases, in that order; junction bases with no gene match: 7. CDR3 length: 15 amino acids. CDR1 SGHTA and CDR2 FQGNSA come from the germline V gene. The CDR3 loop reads CASSLSPGDYYEQYF. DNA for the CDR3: TGTGCCAGCAGCTTATCCCCGGGGGACTACTACGAGCAGTACTTC.

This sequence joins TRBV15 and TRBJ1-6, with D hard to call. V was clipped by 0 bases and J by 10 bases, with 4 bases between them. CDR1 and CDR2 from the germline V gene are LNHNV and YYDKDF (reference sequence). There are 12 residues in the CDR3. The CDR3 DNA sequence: TGTGCCACCAGCAGAGATCAGTCACCCCTCCACTTT. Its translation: CATSRDQSPLHF.

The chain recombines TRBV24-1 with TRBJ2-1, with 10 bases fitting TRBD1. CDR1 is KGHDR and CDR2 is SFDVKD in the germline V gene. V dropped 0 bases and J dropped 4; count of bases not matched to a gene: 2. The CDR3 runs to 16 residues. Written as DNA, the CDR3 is TGTGCCACCAGTGATTTGGACAGGGGGCCGTACAATGAGCAGTTCTTC. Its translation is CATSDLDRGPYNEQFF.

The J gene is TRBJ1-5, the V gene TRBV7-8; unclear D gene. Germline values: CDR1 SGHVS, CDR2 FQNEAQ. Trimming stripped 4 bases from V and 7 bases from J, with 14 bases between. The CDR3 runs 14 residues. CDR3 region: CASSSRGQRQPQHF. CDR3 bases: TGTGCCAGCAGCTCCCGCGGCCAGAGACAGCCCCAGCATTTT.

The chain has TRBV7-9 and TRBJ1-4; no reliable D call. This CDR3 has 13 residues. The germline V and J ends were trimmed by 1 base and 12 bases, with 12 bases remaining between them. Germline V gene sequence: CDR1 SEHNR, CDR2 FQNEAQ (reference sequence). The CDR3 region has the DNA TGTGCCAGCAGCTTAGTTGGCAGACATGAACTGTTTTTT. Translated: CASSLVGRHELFF.